The rows below give T cell receptor beta chains drawn from one sample of a study of cytomegalovirus exposure and HLA in healthy donors. TCRdb's copy holds only in-frame clones and misses some; the assay was immunoSEQ multiplex PCR. Among about 80,000 clones, roughly 85% were seen once, and the ten largest hold 2.5%. Sequenced sample: PBMCs. These receptors came from a man aged 30 to 39 in good health and CMV-seronegative. Each CDR3 is given with its conserved first and last residue. The order of the fields is J gene, D gene, clone size, V gene, CDR3 DNA, CDR3 protein. D genes are given only for firm matches. Size values are once, few and many counts, or a class for expanded clones, and some rows have none.

j_call: TRBJ2-7
d_call: -
clone_size: -
v_call: TRBV6-5
cdr3_nt: TGTGCCAGCAGTTACACGCAGGATATGGAGCAGTACTTC
cdr3_aa: CASSYTQDMEQYF

j_call: TRBJ1-1
d_call: -
clone_size: -
v_call: TRBV18
cdr3_nt: TGTGCCAGCTCACCACAGTATCCCCCGAGAAACACTGAAGCTTTCTTT
cdr3_aa: CASSPQYPPRNTEAFF

j_call: TRBJ1-2
d_call: -
clone_size: few
v_call: TRBV5-6
cdr3_nt: TGTGCCAGCAGCTTGGCTCGCTATGGCTACACCTTC
cdr3_aa: CASSLARYGYTF

j_call: TRBJ2-2
d_call: TRBD1
clone_size: -
v_call: TRBV4-1
cdr3_nt: TGCGCCCGCAGCCAAGTGGCACAGGGGGACACCGGGGAGCTGTTTTTT
cdr3_aa: CARSQVAQGDTGELFF

j_call: TRBJ1-3
d_call: -
clone_size: -
v_call: TRBV4-3
cdr3_nt: TGCGCCAGCAGCCATGACCCGGGGGGAGGGTCCTCTGGAAACACCATATATTTT
cdr3_aa: CASSHDPGGGSSGNTIYF

j_call: TRBJ2-5
d_call: TRBD2
clone_size: once
v_call: TRBV6-6
cdr3_nt: TGTGCCAGCCTACCTAGCGGGTACCAAGAGACCCAGTACTTC
cdr3_aa: CASLPSGYQETQYF

j_call: TRBJ2-1
d_call: -
clone_size: -
v_call: TRBV4-3
cdr3_nt: TGCGCCAGCAGCCAAGAACGGTACAATGAGCAGTTCTTC
cdr3_aa: CASSQERYNEQFF

j_call: TRBJ1-3
d_call: -
clone_size: -
v_call: TRBV30
cdr3_nt: TGTGCCTGGAGTGGCGAGATATATTTT
cdr3_aa: CAWSGEIYF

j_call: TRBJ2-7
d_call: -
clone_size: -
v_call: TRBV18
cdr3_nt: TGTGCCAGCTCACCTCAAGTGGGCTTCCCCTCCTACGAGCAGTACTTC
cdr3_aa: CASSPQVGFPSYEQYF

j_call: TRBJ1-2
d_call: -
clone_size: -
v_call: TRBV10-3
cdr3_nt: TGTGCCATCAGTGATAGACAGGATGACTATGGCTACACCTTC
cdr3_aa: CAISDRQDDYGYTF